The entry below describes one T cell receptor (beta chain). Its cognate antigen is unknown. TCRdb reprocessed the reads via MiXCR and lists one record per CDR3 protein. The table lists fewer than 650,000 distinct CDR3 sequences, just under 40% of them singletons, with roughly 50% in the top ten. This entry belongs to a study of T cell repertoires in cytomegalovirus infection. Study as a whole: Matching HLA type and CMV infection were both indicated by public TCR beta signatures.

General study points: Of the TCR beta families, the public ones yielded a cumulative frequency that identified carriers of CMV plus the relevant HLA.

The CDR3 has 14 amino acids. V was cut by 3 bases and J by 7 bases, with 13 bases left in between. The chain couples TRBV12-3 or TRBV12-4 to TRBJ2-1; D perhaps matches TRBD2 (5 bases). This specimen was cultured PBMCs, taken from culture after CMV antigen stimulation. This sequence was found in a human donor in good health (CMV status not recorded). Some clones in this sample may be carry-over from other donors' samples. The CDR3: CASSLASPGNEQFF. Here the CDR3 DNA reads TGTGCCAGCAGTTTGGCGTCTCCGGGGAATGAGCAGTTCTTC.